This T cell receptor beta chain comes out of a study of blood T cells in healthy people across ages. With a J-beta primer mix and a sample-barcoded 5' primer, a second PCR ran roughly 6 to 11 cycles. Researchers report that a template-switch adaptor with 12 random nucleotides tagged each cDNA molecule. One entry per CDR3 protein, called by TCRdb with MiXCR from the 5' RACE reads. The data contain 800,000 to 950,000 distinct CDR3 sequences, 25% to 30% of them singletons. Per sample, at least 5 micrograms of total RNA were extracted. Overall study findings and caveats: It was not possible, with unsorted PBMCs, to conclusively compare naive and antigen-experienced cells.

This clonotype was counted a few times. Its antigen is still unknown. These data also featured in a second study, about T cells of mothers and their children.

Sequenced: blood. The sequence was obtained from a woman in her thirties or forties in good health.

CDR3 sequence reads: CASSSWGGRETQYF. The CDR3 DNA is TGTGCCAGCAGCTCATGGGGGGGGAGGGAGACCCAGTACTTC. V is TRBV5-5 and J is TRBJ2-5, with 7 nucleotides matching TRBD2. The CDR3 loop spans 14 amino acids. V lost 3 bases to trimming and J lost 5 bases; unmatched junction nucleotides: 7. CDR1 is SGHKS, CDR2 YYEKEE, per germline (reference sequence).